The source of this T cell receptor (beta chain) is a study of cytomegalovirus exposure and HLA in healthy donors. It was with 60 Vbeta and 13 Jbeta primers that the PCR ran. Generated by immunoSEQ multiplex PCR, the TCRdb table keeps only in-frame clones and is missing some. Of under 200,000 clones in the sample, roughly 80% were seen once. For this clone: Its antigen remains unidentified.

Notes on the study in general: Evidence from a later analysis indicated that most CMV-associated TCR beta chains looked HLA-restricted.

V was cut by 2 bases and J by 3 bases, with 19 bases left in between. The CDR3 runs 17 residues. The germline V gene encodes CDR1 LNHDA and CDR2 SQIVND (reference sequence). This clonotype was sampled from a male donor in good health and CMV-seropositive. The sequencing input was PBMCs. J is TRBJ2-5 and V is TRBV19; D is possibly TRBD1 (6 bases). The CDR3 loop reads CASSIRSDSQRKETQYF. CDR3 DNA sequence: TGTGCCAGTAGTATACGCTCGGACAGCCAAAGAAAAGAGACCCAGTACTTC.